This T cell receptor beta chain was sequenced during a study of low-dose radiotherapy and immunotherapy resistance in tumors. At the level of the study: Every two weeks, one day ahead of radiation and immunotherapy, cyclophosphamide 200 mg/m2 was given (intravenously).

CDR3 length equals 17 residues. Per germline, CDR1 SGHRS and CDR2 YFSETQ. The V end lost 0 bases, the J end lost 4 bases, and 17 bases lay between the germline ends. Alpha- and beta-chain coverage of first-strand cDNA came from TRAV- and TRBV-specific primers. Both a constant-region primer and a V-primer adapter served to amplify TCRs across roughly 20 PCR cycles. One entry per CDR3 protein results from TCRdb running MiXCR on the reads. Among tens of thousands of distinct CDR3 sequences listed, 20% to 25% were seen once. Indicated time point: after trial treatment. Described treatment: LDRT plus nivolumab, ipilimumab, low-dose cyclophosphamide and aspirin (RACIN trial). Donors were given nivolumab, ipilimumab, aspirin, low-dose cyclophosphamide and low-dose radiotherapy. This clonotype was counted many times.

The chain combines TRBV5-1 with TRBJ2-1; D may be TRBD2 (6 bases). The TCR comes from a female donor with ovarian cancer. The sample in question was PBMCs, obtained after low-dose radiotherapy plus immunotherapy. The CDR3 protein is CASSLAGSGTSYNEQFF. CDR3 coding DNA: TGCGCCAGCAGCTTGGCCGGATCCGGGACTTCGTACAATGAGCAGTTCTTC.